A single sample gave rise to the 7 T cell receptor beta chains below, sequenced in a study of blood T cell repertoires in COVID-19. Data came from immunoSEQ multiplex PCR; TCRdb stores just in-frame clones and leaves some out. The table has roughly 200,000 clones, more than 60% seen once; the top ten hold 13%. Sequenced input: peripheral blood. These receptors originate from a man aged 45 to 65 who had recovered from COVID-19.

The CDR3 region has the DNA TGCAGCGCCTCGGCGGGTGAAGCTTTCTTT. It codes for CSASAGEAFF. The gene calls are TRBV29-1 and TRBJ1-1; no reliable D call. The length of the CDR3 is 10 residues. Per germline, CDR1 SQVTM and CDR2 ANQGSEA. V lost 7 bases to trimming and J lost 7 bases, with 10 bases between them.

This clone was recorded once. The V gene is TRBV5-1, the J gene TRBJ2-1, with TRBD2 matching 12 bases. Germline values: CDR1 SGHRS, CDR2 YFSETQ. V shed 4 bases, J shed 8 bases, and the junction held 10 bases outside the gene matches. This CDR3 has 16 residues. The CDR3 sequence is CASSVGLAGSGDEQFF. CDR3 bases: TGCGCCAGCAGCGTAGGACTAGCGGGAAGCGGGGATGAGCAGTTCTTC.

The chain couples TRBV10-1 to TRBJ2-7; 8 bases match TRBD1. CDR1 WNHNN and CDR2 SYGVQD come from the germline V gene (reference sequence). V was clipped by 6 bases and J by 7 bases; unmatched bases: 20. The CDR3 is 17 residues long. The chain's CDR3 is CASSPGTGLPRSREQYF. The CDR3 DNA is TGCGCCAGCAGCCCCGGGACAGGTCTACCCCGATCCCGGGAGCAGTACTTC.

The chain combines TRBV5-1 with TRBJ2-7; 12 bases map to TRBD2. Germline V gene sequence: CDR1 SGHRS, CDR2 YFSETQ. The CDR3 length is 15 residues. The V gene end was trimmed by 4 bases and the J gene end by 5 bases; junction bases not matched to a gene: 7. The CDR3 loop reads CASSPLAGGGDEQYF. In DNA form, the CDR3 reads TGCGCCAGCAGCCCACTAGCGGGAGGTGGAGACGAGCAGTACTTC. The variable domain in full, with the rest retrieved from reference TRBV5-1 and TRBJ2-7, is KAGVTQTPRYLIKTRGQQVTLSCSPISGHRSVSWYQQTPGQGLQFLFEYFSETQRNKGNFPGRFSGRQFSNSRSEMNVSTLELGDSALYLCASSPLAGGGDEQYFGPGTRLTVT.

The chain employs TRBV29-1 and TRBJ2-3; D is perhaps TRBD2 (6 bases). Per germline, CDR1 SQVTM and CDR2 ANQGSEA. The V end was cut by 4 bases, the J end by 6 bases, with 14 bases between. The CDR3 totals 13 residues. The CDR3 coding sequence is TGCAGCGTTGGTGTAGGGGCGGGGGATACGCAGTATTTT. Encoded protein: CSVGVGAGDTQYF.

In DNA form, the CDR3 reads TGCGCCAGCAGCTTGGCAACTTCAAGTGAGCAGTTCTTC. It translates to CASSLATSSEQFF. The genes are TRBV5-1 and TRBJ2-1; no clear D. The CDR3 loop spans 13 amino acids. Germline V CDR1 and CDR2: SGHRS, YFSETQ. V shed 0 bases and J shed 9 bases, with 10 bases lying between them.

V usage is TRBV7-2 and J usage is TRBJ2-7; 9 nucleotides agree with TRBD2. CDR3 size: 16 residues. From germline, CDR1 is SGHTA and CDR2 FQGNSA. V lost 5 bases, J lost 5 bases, and 13 bases stayed unmatched. The CDR3 region has the DNA TGTGCCAGCAGCCCACTCGGACTAGCGCTCGTCGACGAGCAGTACTTC. This gives the protein CASSPLGLALVDEQYF.